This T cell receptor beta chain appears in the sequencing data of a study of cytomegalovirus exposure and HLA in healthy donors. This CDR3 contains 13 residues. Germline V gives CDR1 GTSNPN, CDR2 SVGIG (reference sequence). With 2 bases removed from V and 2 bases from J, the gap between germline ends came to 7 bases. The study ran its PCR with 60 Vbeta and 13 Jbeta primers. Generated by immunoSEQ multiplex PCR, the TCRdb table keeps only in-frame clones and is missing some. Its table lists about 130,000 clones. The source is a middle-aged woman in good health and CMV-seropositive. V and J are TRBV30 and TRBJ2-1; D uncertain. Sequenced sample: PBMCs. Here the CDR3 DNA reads TGTGCCTGGAGTCCACCGGCCTACAATGAGCAGTTCTTC. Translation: CAWSPPAYNEQFF.